This T cell receptor (beta chain) was sequenced in a study of T cells in Graves' hyperthyroidism and ophthalmopathy. Study findings and constraints: Most clonotypes that expanded in the thyroid above 0.001 also showed up in blood.

This clonotype was picked up many times. Its antigen is as yet unknown. The CDR3 runs to 17 residues. V gave up 0 bases and J gave up 5 bases; unmatched junction bases: 6. CDR1 is SGHAT, CDR2 FQDESV, per germline (reference sequence). It was RNA transcripts that yielded the amplified TCR beta CDR3 regions. The HTBI primer set served for first-round RT-PCR of the TCR CDR3. One entry per CDR3 protein results from TCRdb running MiXCR on the multiplex PCR reads. The data hold a few hundred thousand distinct CDR3 sequences, with around 14% observed a single time. Hyperthyroidism patients were newly diagnosed, had disease duration under 2 months, and were aged 18 to 65 years. Exclusion of patients followed from uncontrolled infection, other autoimmune disease, pregnancy or lactation. Thyroid ultrasound, orbital computed tomography, clinical symptoms, and serum thyroxine and TRAb underpinned diagnoses.

The sequencing sample was made of blood. This chain uses TRBV11-1 with TRBJ2-1; 11 positions agree with TRBD2. The TCR was taken from a woman in her twenties or thirties with Graves' hyperthyroidism. DNA of the CDR3: TGTGCCAGCAGCTTAGCGGTTGAGGGACTAGCGGACAATGAGCAGTTCTTC. It encodes CASSLAVEGLADNEQFF.